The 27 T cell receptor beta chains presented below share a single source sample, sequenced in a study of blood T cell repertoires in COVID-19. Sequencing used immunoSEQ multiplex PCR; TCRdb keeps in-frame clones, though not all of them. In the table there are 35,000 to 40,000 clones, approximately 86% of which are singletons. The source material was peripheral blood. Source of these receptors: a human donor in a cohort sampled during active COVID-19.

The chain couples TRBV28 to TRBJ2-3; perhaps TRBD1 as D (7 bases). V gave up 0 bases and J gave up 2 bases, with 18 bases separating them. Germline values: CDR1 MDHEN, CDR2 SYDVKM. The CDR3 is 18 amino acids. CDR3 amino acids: CASSLCPAGQLHTDTQYF. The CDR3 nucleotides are TGTGCCAGCAGTTTATGCCCGGCGGGACAGCTACACACAGATACGCAGTATTTT.

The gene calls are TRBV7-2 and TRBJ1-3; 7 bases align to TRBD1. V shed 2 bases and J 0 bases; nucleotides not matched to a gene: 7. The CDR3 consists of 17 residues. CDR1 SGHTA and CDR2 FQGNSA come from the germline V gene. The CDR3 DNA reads TGTGCCAGCAGCTTAAACAGGGGCGCACACTCTGGAAACACCATATATTTT. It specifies CASSLNRGAHSGNTIYF.

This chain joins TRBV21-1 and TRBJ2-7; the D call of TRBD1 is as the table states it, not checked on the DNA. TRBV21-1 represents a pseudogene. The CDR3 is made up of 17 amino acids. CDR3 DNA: TGTGCCAGCAGCAAAAGATTAACCGGGACAAACTCCTACGAGCAGTACTTC. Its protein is CASSKRLTGTNSYEQYF.

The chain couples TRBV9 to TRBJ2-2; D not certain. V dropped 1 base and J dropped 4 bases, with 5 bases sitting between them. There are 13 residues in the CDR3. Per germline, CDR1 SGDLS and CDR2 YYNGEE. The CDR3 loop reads CASSVRPTGELFF. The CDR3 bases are TGTGCCAGCAGCGTACGTCCCACCGGGGAGCTGTTTTTT.

This CDR3 is CAWGTGASYNEQFF. CDR3 DNA: TGTGCCTGGGGGACAGGGGCGAGCTACAATGAGCAGTTCTTC. The gene calls are TRBV30 and TRBJ2-1; TRBD1 matches 10 bases. Per the germline V gene, CDR1 is GTSNPN and CDR2 is SVGIG (reference sequence). The trim removed 5 bases at V and 3 bases at J, leaving 4 bases unmatched. The CDR3 has 14 residues.

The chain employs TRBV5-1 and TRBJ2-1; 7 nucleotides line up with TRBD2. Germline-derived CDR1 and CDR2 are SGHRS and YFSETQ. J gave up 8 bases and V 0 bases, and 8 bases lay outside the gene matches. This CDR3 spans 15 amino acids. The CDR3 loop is CASSLVLAVRDEQFF. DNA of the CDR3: TGCGCCAGCAGCTTGGTTCTAGCGGTTCGAGATGAGCAGTTCTTC.

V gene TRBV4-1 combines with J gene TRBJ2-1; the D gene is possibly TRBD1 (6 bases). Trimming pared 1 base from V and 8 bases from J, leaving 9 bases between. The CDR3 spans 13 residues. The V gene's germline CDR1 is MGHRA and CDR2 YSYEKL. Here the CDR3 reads CASSQVQGHEQFF. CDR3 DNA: TGCGCCAGCAGCCAAGTACAGGGACATGAGCAGTTCTTC.

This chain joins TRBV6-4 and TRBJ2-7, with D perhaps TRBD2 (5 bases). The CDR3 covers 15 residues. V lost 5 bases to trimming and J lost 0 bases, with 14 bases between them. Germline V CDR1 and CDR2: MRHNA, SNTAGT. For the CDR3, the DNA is TGTGCCAGCAGTCCGGACTGGAAAAGCTCCTACGAGCAGTACTTC. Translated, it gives CASSPDWKSSYEQYF.

As DNA, the CDR3 is TGCGCCAGCAGTGAGTCTGCAGGATATGGCTACACCTTC. It specifies CASSESAGYGYTF. The V gene is TRBV10-1, the J gene TRBJ1-2, with D hard to call. V lost 0 bases, J lost 5 bases, and 7 bases lay in between. Germline loops: CDR1 WNHNN, CDR2 SYGVQD (reference sequence). The CDR3 spans 13 residues.

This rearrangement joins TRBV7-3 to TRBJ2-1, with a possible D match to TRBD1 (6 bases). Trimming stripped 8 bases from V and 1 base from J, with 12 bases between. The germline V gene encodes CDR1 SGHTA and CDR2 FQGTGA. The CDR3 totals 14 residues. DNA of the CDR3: TGTGCCAGCTCAGATCAGGGGTCCTACAATGAGCAGTTCTTC. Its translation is CASSDQGSYNEQFF.

The DNA for the CDR3 is TGTGCCAGCAGACCGACAGGGGGCTCCTACGAGCAGTACTTC. Amino acid sequence: CASRPTGGSYEQYF. This chain joins TRBV6-5 and TRBJ2-7; 9 bases line up with TRBD1. From germline, CDR1 is MNHEY and CDR2 SVGAGI. This CDR3 has 14 amino acids. Losses at the gene ends were 6 bases for V and 0 bases for J; bases not matched to a gene: 3.

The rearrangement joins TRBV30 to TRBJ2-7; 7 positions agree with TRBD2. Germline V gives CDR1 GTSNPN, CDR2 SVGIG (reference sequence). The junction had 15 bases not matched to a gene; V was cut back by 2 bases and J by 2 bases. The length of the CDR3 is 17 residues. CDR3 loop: CAWSPPPRLAATYEQYF. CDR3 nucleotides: TGTGCCTGGAGTCCCCCTCCCCGACTAGCTGCTACCTACGAGCAGTACTTC. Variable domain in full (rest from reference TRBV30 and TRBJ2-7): SQTIHQWPATLVQPVGSPLSLECTVEGTSNPNLYWYRQAAGRGLQLLFYSVGIGQISSEVPQNLSASRPQDRQFILSSKKLLLSDSGFYLCAWSPPPRLAATYEQYFGPGTRLTVT.

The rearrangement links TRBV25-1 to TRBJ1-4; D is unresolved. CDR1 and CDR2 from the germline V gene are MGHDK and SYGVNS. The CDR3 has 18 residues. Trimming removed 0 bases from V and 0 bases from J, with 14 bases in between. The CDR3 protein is CASSEYFSGQSTNEKLFF. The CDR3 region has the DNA TGTGCCAGCAGTGAATATTTCAGTGGGCAGTCAACTAATGAAAAACTGTTTTTT.

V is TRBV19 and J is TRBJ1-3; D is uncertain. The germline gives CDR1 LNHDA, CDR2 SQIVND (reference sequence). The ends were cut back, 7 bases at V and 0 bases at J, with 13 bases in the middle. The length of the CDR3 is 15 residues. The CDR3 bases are TGTGCCAGTACGCCAGGATTTAACTCTGGAAACACCATATATTTT. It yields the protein CASTPGFNSGNTIYF.

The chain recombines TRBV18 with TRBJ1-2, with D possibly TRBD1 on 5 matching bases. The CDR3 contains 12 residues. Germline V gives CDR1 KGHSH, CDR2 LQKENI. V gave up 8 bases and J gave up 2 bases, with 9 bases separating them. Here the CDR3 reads CASQQDNYGYTF. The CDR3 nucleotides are TGTGCCAGCCAACAGGACAACTATGGCTACACCTTC.

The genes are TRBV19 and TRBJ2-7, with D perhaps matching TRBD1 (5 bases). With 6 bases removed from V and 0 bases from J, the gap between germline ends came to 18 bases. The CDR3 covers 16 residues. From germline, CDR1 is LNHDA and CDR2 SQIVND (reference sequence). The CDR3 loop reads CASSLTGIKSSYEQYF. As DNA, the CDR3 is TGTGCCAGTAGCCTTACAGGAATCAAGAGCTCCTACGAGCAGTACTTC.

The CDR3 protein is CASSPQGLGEQYF. The CDR3 DNA reads TGTGCCAGCAGCCCTCAGGGCTTGGGGGAGCAGTACTTC. The chain carries TRBV5-5 and TRBJ2-7; tentatively, D is TRBD1 (5 bases). CDR3 size: 13 residues. Trimming pared 4 bases from V and 7 bases from J, leaving 15 bases between. Looked up from germline, CDR1 is SGHKS and CDR2 is YYEKEE (reference sequence).

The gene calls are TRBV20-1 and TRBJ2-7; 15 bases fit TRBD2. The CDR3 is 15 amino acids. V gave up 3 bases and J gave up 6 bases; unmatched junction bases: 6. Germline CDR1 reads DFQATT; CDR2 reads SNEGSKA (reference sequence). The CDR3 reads CSASWTSGRASEQYF. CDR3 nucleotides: TGCAGTGCTAGTTGGACTAGCGGGAGGGCGAGCGAGCAGTACTTC.

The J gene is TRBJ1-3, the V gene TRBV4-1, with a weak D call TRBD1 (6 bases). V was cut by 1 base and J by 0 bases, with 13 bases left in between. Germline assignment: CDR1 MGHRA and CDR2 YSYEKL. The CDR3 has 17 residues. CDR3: CASSQANQGSSGNTIYF. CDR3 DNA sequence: TGCGCCAGCAGCCAAGCCAACCAGGGGAGCTCTGGAAACACCATATATTTT.

The CDR3 sequence is CASSPRLAGEDTQYF. The CDR3 region has the DNA TGTGCCAGCAGCCCTCGACTAGCGGGGGAAGATACGCAGTATTTT. The rearrangement links TRBV3-1 (or the pseudogene TRBV3-2) to TRBJ2-3; TRBD2 agrees at 12 bases. Germline CDR1 is LGHDT and CDR2 is YNNKEL (reference sequence). V was clipped by 4 bases and J by 5 bases; unmatched bases: 4. The CDR3 sequence is 15 residues long.

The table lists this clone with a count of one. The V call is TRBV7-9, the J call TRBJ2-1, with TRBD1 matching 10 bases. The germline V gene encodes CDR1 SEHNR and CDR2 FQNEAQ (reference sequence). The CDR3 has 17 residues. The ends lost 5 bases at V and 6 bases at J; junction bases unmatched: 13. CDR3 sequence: CASSPRASGTGVNEQFF. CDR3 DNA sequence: TGTGCCAGCAGCCCGCGAGCCTCCGGGACAGGGGTCAATGAGCAGTTCTTC.

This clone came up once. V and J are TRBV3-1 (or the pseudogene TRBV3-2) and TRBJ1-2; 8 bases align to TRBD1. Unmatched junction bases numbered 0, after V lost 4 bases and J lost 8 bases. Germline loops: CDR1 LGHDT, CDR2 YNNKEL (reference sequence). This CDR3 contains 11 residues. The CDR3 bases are TGTGCCAGCAGCCGGACAGGGGGCTACACCTTC. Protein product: CASSRTGGYTF.

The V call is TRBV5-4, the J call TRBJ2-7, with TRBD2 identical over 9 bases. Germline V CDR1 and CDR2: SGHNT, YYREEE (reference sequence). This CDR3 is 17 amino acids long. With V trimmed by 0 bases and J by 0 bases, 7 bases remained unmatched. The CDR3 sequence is CASSLGRGGHLSYEQYF. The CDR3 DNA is TGTGCCAGCAGCTTGGGGCGGGGGGGACACCTCTCCTACGAGCAGTACTTC. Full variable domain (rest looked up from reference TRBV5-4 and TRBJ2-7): ETGVTQSPTHLIKTRGQQVTLRCSSQSGHNTVSWYQQALGQGPQFIFQYYREEENGRGNFPPRFSGLQFPNYSSELNVNALELDDSALYLCASSLGRGGHLSYEQYFGPGTRLTVT.

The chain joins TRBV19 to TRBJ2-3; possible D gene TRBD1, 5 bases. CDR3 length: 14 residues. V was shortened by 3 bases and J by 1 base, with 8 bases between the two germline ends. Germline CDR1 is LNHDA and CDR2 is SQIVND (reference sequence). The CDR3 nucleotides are TGTGCCAGTAGTATTTGGGGCCGCACAGATACGCAGTATTTT. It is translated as CASSIWGRTDTQYF.

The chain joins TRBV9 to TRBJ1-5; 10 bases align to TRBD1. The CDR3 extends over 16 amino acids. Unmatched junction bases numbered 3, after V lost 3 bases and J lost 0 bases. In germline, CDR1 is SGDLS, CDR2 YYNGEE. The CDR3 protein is CASSEGTGDSNQPQHF. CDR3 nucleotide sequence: TGTGCCAGCAGCGAGGGGACAGGGGATAGCAATCAGCCCCAGCATTTT.

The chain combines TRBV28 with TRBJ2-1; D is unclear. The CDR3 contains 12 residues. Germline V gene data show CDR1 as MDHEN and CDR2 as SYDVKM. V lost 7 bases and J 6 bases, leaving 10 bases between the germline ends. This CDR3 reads CASINSSNEQFF. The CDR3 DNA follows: TGTGCCAGCATTAATAGCTCCAATGAGCAGTTCTTC.

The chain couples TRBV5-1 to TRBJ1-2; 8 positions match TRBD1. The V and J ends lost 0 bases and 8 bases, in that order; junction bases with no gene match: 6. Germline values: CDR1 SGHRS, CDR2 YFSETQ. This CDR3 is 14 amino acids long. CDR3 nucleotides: TGCGCCAGCAGCTTGGGCGCGACAGGGGAAGGCTACACCTTC. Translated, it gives CASSLGATGEGYTF.